These 27 T cell receptor beta chains came from one sample sequenced in a study of T cells after yellow fever vaccination. Using its own MiXCR run on the 5' RACE reads, TCRdb lists one record per CDR3 protein. The sample records hundreds of thousands of distinct CDR3 sequences, roughly 8.6% being singletons. The starting material was PBMCs, obtained about 41 days after the first yellow fever vaccination. The receptors originated from a man between 18 and 29 years old who received the YFV17D yellow fever vaccine.

This clonotype was seen more than once but under ten times. This chain links TRBV4-1 with TRBJ2-1; D is ambiguous. The CDR3 is 15 amino acids. Trimming pared 2 bases from V and 6 bases from J, leaving 14 bases between. CDR1 and CDR2 from the germline V gene are MGHRA and YSYEKL. CDR3 sequence (DNA): TGCGCCAGCAGCCAACGAGCTCCTGGGTTCAATGAGCAGTTCTTC. It translates to CASSQRAPGFNEQFF.

The V and J genes are TRBV5-1 and TRBJ1-1; 7 bases line up with TRBD1. J gave up 3 bases and V 3 bases, and 8 bases lay outside the gene matches. This CDR3 has 15 residues. In germline, CDR1 is SGHRS, CDR2 YFSETQ. For the CDR3, the DNA is TGCGCCAGCAGCTCCGACAGGGATTTCGACACTGAAGCTTTCTTT. Its protein product is CASSSDRDFDTEAFF.

The chain links TRBV5-1 to TRBJ2-7; possible D gene TRBD1, 5 bases. The CDR3 runs 14 residues. Germline V gene sequence: CDR1 SGHRS, CDR2 YFSETQ. V shed 0 bases and J shed 6 bases, with 13 bases lying between them. The CDR3 loop reads CASSLAGQTGEQYF. The CDR3 coding sequence is TGCGCCAGCAGCTTGGCCGGACAAACTGGCGAGCAGTACTTC.

The chain's CDR3 is CSVGARTGELFF. The DNA for the CDR3 is TGCAGCGTAGGGGCGCGGACCGGGGAGCTGTTTTTT. This chain joins TRBV29-1 and TRBJ2-2; maybe TRBD1 (5 bases). This CDR3 has 12 residues. Germline V gives CDR1 SQVTM, CDR2 ANQGSEA. V lost 6 bases and J 5 bases, leaving 10 bases between the germline ends.

In its sample, this clonotype was seen many times. V usage is TRBV5-1 and J usage is TRBJ2-3; D uncertain. Germline CDR1 and CDR2: SGHRS and YFSETQ. The CDR3 loop spans 16 amino acids. Trimming pared 9 bases from V and 1 base from J, leaving 21 bases between. This CDR3 is CATDTPYNTGTDTQYF. The CDR3 bases are TGCGCCACCGATACCCCTTATAACACTGGCACAGATACGCAGTATTTT.

This clonotype was seen a handful of times. V is TRBV15 and J is TRBJ1-2; D remains ambiguous. The length of the CDR3 is 14 residues. Trimming took 3 bases from V and 3 from J, leaving 11 bases between them. Germline lookup yields CDR1 LNHNV and CDR2 YYDKDF (reference sequence). The DNA of the CDR3 is TGTGCCACCAGCAGTGGCTATTCGGACTATGGCTACACCTTC. This gives the protein CATSSGYSDYGYTF. Filled out from reference TRBV15 and TRBJ1-2, the complete variable domain reads DAMVIQNPRYQVTQFGKPVTLSCSQTLNHNVMYWYQQKSSQAPKLLFHYYDKDFNNEADTPDNFQSRRPNTSFCFLDIRSPGLGDTAMYLCATSSGYSDYGYTFGSGTRLTVV.

The chain carries TRBV5-1 and TRBJ2-1; a possible D gene is TRBD2 (6 bases). The CDR3 has 15 residues. V lost 0 bases, J lost 6 bases, and 13 bases lay in between. The germline gives CDR1 SGHRS, CDR2 YFSETQ. The DNA for the CDR3 is TGCGCCAGCAGCTTGGGTGGCGGGGCCCCCAATGAGCAGTTCTTC. Its translation is CASSLGGGAPNEQFF.

At least ten counts were recorded for this clonotype. This chain links TRBV20-1 with TRBJ1-4, with unresolved D. Germline V gene data show CDR1 as DFQATT and CDR2 as SNEGSKA (reference sequence). CDR3 length equals 14 residues. The ends were cut back, 2 bases at V and 2 bases at J, with 9 bases in the middle. CDR3 residues: CSARSGLTNEKLFF. CDR3 DNA: TGCAGTGCTAGATCTGGCCTTACTAATGAAAAACTGTTTTTT.

This clonotype was detected only a few times. This chain joins TRBV7-2 and TRBJ1-5, with TRBD1 as a possible D gene (6 bases). There are 14 residues in the CDR3. CDR1 SGHTA and CDR2 FQGNSA come from the germline V gene. Between the trimmed V and J ends, which lost 5 bases and 6 bases, there was a span of 14 bases. The CDR3 region is CASSKSEGGQPQHF. In nucleotides, the CDR3 is TGTGCCAGCAGCAAGTCGGAGGGGGGTCAGCCCCAGCATTTT.

This sequence joins TRBV30 and TRBJ2-5, with D maybe TRBD2 (6 bases). Germline V gene data show CDR1 as GTSNPN and CDR2 as SVGIG (reference sequence). CDR3 length equals 15 residues. The ends were cut back, 4 bases at V and 2 bases at J, with 17 bases in the middle. The CDR3 nucleotides are TGTGCCTGGACCGCACCGGGGGTGCCTCAAGAGACCCAGTACTTC. Amino acid sequence: CAWTAPGVPQETQYF.

This chain links TRBV7-2 with TRBJ1-5, with 7 bases aligning to TRBD1. The CDR3 spans 14 residues. Per germline, CDR1 SGHTA and CDR2 FQGNSA. Trimming at V came to 5 bases and at J to 10 bases, leaving 11 bases not matched to a gene. CDR3 nucleotide sequence: TGTGCCAGCAGCCCCACACAGGGGTCGCTACCCCAGCATTTT. Protein: CASSPTQGSLPQHF.

The chain carries TRBV11-2 and TRBJ2-7; D unclear. The V and J ends lost 3 bases and 3 bases respectively, with 9 bases between them. This CDR3 is 13 amino acids long. Germline V CDR1 and CDR2: SGHAT, FQNNGV. The CDR3 DNA reads as TGTGCCAGCAGCTTTGGAGTAGTCTACGAGCAGTACTTC. It is translated as CASSFGVVYEQYF.

V gene TRBV3-1 combines with J gene TRBJ2-5; D gene ambiguous. The CDR3 runs 13 residues. V was shortened by 1 base and J by 3 bases, with 6 bases between the two germline ends. The V gene's germline CDR1 is LGHDT and CDR2 YNNKEL (reference sequence). CDR3 in amino acids: CASSQVAKETQYF. CDR3 bases: TGTGCCAGCAGCCAAGTGGCTAAAGAGACCCAGTACTTC.

This chain joins TRBV12-3 or TRBV12-4 and TRBJ1-1; D not certain. This CDR3 spans 13 amino acids. V lost 6 bases to trimming and J lost 1 base, with 9 bases between them. The CDR3 coding sequence is TGTGCCAGCAGACTACGACAGAACACTGAAGCTTTCTTT. Its translation: CASRLRQNTEAFF.

V usage is TRBV5-1 and J usage is TRBJ1-1; D might be TRBD1 (6 bases). V gave up 1 base and J gave up 0 bases, with 16 bases separating them. The germline V gene encodes CDR1 SGHRS and CDR2 YFSETQ. The CDR3 runs 17 residues. CDR3 nucleotide sequence: TGCGCCAGCAGCTTGAAGTGGACAGTATACATGAACACTGAAGCTTTCTTT. Translated, it gives CASSLKWTVYMNTEAFF.

The chain carries TRBV28 and TRBJ2-3; D could derive from TRBD1 or TRBD2 (6 bases each). The germline V gene encodes CDR1 MDHEN and CDR2 SYDVKM. Trimming removed 5 bases at V and 4 bases at J, with 13 bases between. The CDR3 loop spans 14 amino acids. The CDR3 DNA follows: TGTGCCAGCAGTGACCTCGGGGGCCCAGATACGCAGTATTTT. Protein sequence: CASSDLGGPDTQYF.

This clonotype occurred a few times. This chain uses TRBV15 with TRBJ2-1, with 7 bases fitting TRBD1. CDR3 size: 16 residues. The germline V gene encodes CDR1 LNHNV and CDR2 YYDKDF (reference sequence). V shed 1 base and J 7 bases; nucleotides not matched to a gene: 10. CDR3 DNA: TGTGCCACCAGCAGAGTACTCAGGGGGTATGGGAATGAGCAGTTCTTC. This sequence encodes CATSRVLRGYGNEQFF.

This clonotype occurred a few times. The chain couples TRBV6-6 to TRBJ2-3, with 7 positions matching TRBD2. V gave up 8 bases and J gave up 5 bases; unmatched junction bases: 1. This CDR3 is 11 amino acids long. CDR1 MNHNY and CDR2 SVGAGI come from the germline V gene (reference sequence). In DNA, the CDR3 is TGTGCCAGCTCGGGGGGAGATACGCAGTATTTT. Protein product: CASSGGDTQYF.

The chain recombines TRBV12-3 or TRBV12-4 with TRBJ2-1; 7 bases fit TRBD2. V was pared by 6 bases and J by 7 bases, with 12 bases of the junction left unmatched. The CDR3 consists of 15 residues. CDR3 sequence: CASRNRTRSSNEQFF. The CDR3 nucleotides read TGTGCCAGCAGAAACCGGACTAGGTCATCGAATGAGCAGTTCTTC.

There are a few counts of this clonotype. The V gene is TRBV6-2 or TRBV6-3, the J gene TRBJ2-7; D remains ambiguous. The germline gives CDR1 MNHEY, CDR2 SVGEGT. This CDR3 contains 14 residues. Trimming removed 6 bases from V and 3 bases from J, with 15 bases in between. CDR3 in DNA: TGTGCCAGCAGCAACCACCGGGTTGACTACGAGCAGTACGTC. Translated: CASSNHRVDYEQYV.

This clonotype occurred a few times. This rearrangement joins TRBV7-2 to TRBJ2-4, with D possibly called TRBD1 or TRBD2 (6 bases each). From germline, CDR1 is SGHTA and CDR2 FQGNSA. CDR3 length: 15 amino acids. V lost 3 bases, J lost 0 bases, and 9 bases lay in between. The CDR3 sequence: CASSLGGIAKNIQYF. The CDR3 coding sequence is TGTGCCAGCAGCTTGGGGGGCATAGCCAAAAACATTCAGTACTTC.

This clonotype was recorded a few times. The rearrangement joins TRBV27 to TRBJ1-5, with D tentatively TRBD1 (5 bases). CDR1 is MNHEY, CDR2 SMNVEV, per germline (reference sequence). There are 14 residues in the CDR3. The V end was cut by 3 bases, the J end by 4 bases, with 10 bases between. CDR3 bases: TGTGCCAGCAGTTTCCAGGGACCAAATCAGCCCCAGCATTTT. Its protein is CASSFQGPNQPQHF.

This clonotype was seen many times. The rearrangement links TRBV25-1 to TRBJ1-5, with D possibly being TRBD1 (6 bases). Germline V gives CDR1 MGHDK, CDR2 SYGVNS. The CDR3 totals 16 residues. Trimming left V 2 bases short and J 6 bases short, with 17 bases between. The CDR3 region has the DNA TGTGCCAGCAGTGAAATGGACAGCGAGACGGGTCAGCCCCAGCATTTT. Translated: CASSEMDSETGQPQHF.

This clonotype showed up just a few times. The chain combines TRBV7-9 with TRBJ2-1, with 9 bases aligning to TRBD2. With 4 bases clipped from V and 2 bases from J, the junction kept 6 bases outside the gene matches. Germline CDR1 and CDR2: SEHNR and FQNEAQ (reference sequence). The CDR3 loop spans 16 amino acids. The DNA for the CDR3 is TGTGCCAGCAGCTCATCGCTAGCGGGAACCTACAATGAGCAGTTCTTC. Its translation: CASSSSLAGTYNEQFF.

The chain is built from TRBV27 and TRBJ1-1; D is uncertain. V lost 6 bases and J 5 bases, leaving 16 bases between the germline ends. The CDR3 consists of 14 residues. Germline CDR1 and CDR2: MNHEY and SMNVEV (reference sequence). DNA for the CDR3: TGTGCCAGCAGACAGAACGCCCGAGGGACTGAAGCTTTCTTT. It yields the protein CASRQNARGTEAFF.

The rearrangement joins TRBV11-2 to TRBJ2-1; TRBD2 aligns across 9 bases. CDR1 is SGHAT and CDR2 is FQNNGV in the germline V gene. V shed 4 bases, J shed 8 bases, and the junction held 6 bases outside the gene matches. The CDR3 totals 14 residues. This CDR3 is CASSSQRGVYEQFF. The CDR3 DNA is TGTGCCAGCAGCTCCCAGCGGGGGGTCTATGAGCAGTTCTTC.

This sequence joins TRBV24-1 and TRBJ2-1; 12 positions agree with TRBD2. With V trimmed by 1 base and J by 11 bases, 5 bases remained unmatched. In germline, CDR1 is KGHDR, CDR2 SFDVKD. This CDR3 contains 15 residues. This CDR3 reads CATSDFGGLAGKQFF. The CDR3 DNA is TGTGCCACCAGTGATTTCGGTGGACTAGCGGGGAAGCAGTTCTTC.